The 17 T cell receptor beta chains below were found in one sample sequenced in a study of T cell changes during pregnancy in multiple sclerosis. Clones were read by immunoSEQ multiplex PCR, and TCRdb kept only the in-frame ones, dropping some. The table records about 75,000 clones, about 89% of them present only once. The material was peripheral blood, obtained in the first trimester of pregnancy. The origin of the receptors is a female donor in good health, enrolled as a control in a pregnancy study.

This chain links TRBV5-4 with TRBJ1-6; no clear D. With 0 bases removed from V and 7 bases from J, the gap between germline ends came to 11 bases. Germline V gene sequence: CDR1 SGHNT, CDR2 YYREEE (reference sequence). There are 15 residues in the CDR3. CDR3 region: CASSLARESNSPLHF. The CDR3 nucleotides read TGTGCCAGCAGCTTGGCGCGGGAATCGAATTCACCCCTCCACTTT.

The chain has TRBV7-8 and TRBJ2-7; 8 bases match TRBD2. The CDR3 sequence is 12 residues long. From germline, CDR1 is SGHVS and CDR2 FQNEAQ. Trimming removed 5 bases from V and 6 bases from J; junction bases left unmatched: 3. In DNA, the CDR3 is TGTGCCAGCAGCCCAGCGGGGGTCGAGCAGTACTTC. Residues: CASSPAGVEQYF.

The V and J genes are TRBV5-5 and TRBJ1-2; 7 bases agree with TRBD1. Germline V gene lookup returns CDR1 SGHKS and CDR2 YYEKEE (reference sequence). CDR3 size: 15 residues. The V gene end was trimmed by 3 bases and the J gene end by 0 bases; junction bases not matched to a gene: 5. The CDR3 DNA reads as TGTGCCAGCAGCTGGACAGGAGGAGCTAACTATGGCTACACCTTC. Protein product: CASSWTGGANYGYTF.

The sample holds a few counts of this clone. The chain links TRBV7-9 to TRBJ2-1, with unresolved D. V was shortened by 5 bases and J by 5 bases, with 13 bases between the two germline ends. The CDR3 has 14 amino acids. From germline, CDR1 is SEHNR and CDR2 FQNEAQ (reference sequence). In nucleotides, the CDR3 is TGTGCCAGCAGCCCCCTCAACTCGAACAATGAGCAGTTCTTC. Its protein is CASSPLNSNNEQFF. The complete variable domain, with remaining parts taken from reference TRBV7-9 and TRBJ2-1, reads DTGVSQNPRHKITKRGQNVTFRCDPISEHNRLYWYRQTLGQGPEFLTYFQNEAQLEKSRLLSDRFSAERPKGSFSTLEIQRTEQGDSAMYLCASSPLNSNNEQFFGPGTRLTVL.

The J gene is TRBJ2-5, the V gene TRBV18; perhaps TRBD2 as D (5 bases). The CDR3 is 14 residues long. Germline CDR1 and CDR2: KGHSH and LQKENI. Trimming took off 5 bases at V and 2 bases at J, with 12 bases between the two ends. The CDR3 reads CASSGSGNQETQYF. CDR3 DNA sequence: TGTGCCAGCTCAGGGTCCGGGAATCAAGAGACCCAGTACTTC.

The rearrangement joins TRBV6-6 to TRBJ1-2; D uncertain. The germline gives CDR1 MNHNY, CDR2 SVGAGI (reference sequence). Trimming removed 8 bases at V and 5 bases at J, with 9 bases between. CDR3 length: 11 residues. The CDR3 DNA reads TGTGCCAGCCTGGGAGGGTATGGCTACACCTTC. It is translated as CASLGGYGYTF.

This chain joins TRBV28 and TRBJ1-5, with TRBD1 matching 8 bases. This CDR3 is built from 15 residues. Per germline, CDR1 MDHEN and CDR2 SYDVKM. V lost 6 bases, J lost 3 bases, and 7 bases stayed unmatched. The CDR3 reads CASRGGTGPNQPQHF. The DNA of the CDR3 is TGTGCCAGCAGGGGAGGGACAGGCCCCAATCAGCCCCAGCATTTT.

The CDR3 bases are TGTGCCAGCAGCGTATTAGCGCGAACCTACAATGAGCAGTTCTTC. This codes for CASSVLARTYNEQFF. The chain uses TRBV9 and TRBJ2-1; maybe TRBD2 (5 bases). Between the trimmed V and J ends, which lost 1 base and 2 bases, there was a span of 10 bases. Germline V lookup: CDR1 SGDLS, CDR2 YYNGEE. This CDR3 has 15 amino acids.

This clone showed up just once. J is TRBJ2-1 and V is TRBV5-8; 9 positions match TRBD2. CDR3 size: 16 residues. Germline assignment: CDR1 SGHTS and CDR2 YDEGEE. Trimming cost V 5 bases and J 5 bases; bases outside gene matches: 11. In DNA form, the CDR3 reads TGTGCCAGCAGGCGCGTGGGGGGACTAGCTGACAATGAGCAGTTCTTC. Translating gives CASRRVGGLADNEQFF.

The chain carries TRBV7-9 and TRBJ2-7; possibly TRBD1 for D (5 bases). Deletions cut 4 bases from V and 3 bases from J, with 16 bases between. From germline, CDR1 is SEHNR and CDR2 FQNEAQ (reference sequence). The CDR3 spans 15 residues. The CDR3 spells CASSSRSAGNYEQYF. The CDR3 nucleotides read TGTGCCAGCAGCTCAAGGTCGGCAGGGAACTACGAGCAGTACTTC.

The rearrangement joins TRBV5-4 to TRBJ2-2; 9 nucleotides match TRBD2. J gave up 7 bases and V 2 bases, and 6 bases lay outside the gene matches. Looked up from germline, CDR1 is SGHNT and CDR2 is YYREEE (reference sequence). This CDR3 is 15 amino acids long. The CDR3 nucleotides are TGTGCCAGCAGCTTACCTAGCGGGAAAAACGGGGAGCTGTTTTTT. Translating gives CASSLPSGKNGELFF.

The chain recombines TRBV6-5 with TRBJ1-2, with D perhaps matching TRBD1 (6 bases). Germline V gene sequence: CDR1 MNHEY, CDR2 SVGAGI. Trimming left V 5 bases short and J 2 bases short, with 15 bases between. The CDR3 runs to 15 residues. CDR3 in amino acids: CASSRYRDLNYGYTF. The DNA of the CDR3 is TGTGCCAGCAGTCGCTACAGGGATTTAAACTATGGCTACACCTTC.

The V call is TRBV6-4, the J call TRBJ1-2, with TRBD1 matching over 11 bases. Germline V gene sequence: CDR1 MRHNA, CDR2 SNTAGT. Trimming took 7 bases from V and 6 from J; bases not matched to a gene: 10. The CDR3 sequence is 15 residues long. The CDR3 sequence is CASKAGTGGLHGYTF. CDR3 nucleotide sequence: TGTGCCAGCAAGGCCGGGACAGGGGGATTGCATGGCTACACCTTC.

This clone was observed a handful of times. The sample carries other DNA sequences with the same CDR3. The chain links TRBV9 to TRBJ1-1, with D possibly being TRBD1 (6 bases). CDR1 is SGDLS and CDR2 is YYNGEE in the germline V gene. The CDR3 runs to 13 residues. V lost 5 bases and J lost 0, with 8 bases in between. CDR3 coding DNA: TGTGCCAGCAGTAGGGGGATGAACACTGAAGCTTTCTTT. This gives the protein CASSRGMNTEAFF.

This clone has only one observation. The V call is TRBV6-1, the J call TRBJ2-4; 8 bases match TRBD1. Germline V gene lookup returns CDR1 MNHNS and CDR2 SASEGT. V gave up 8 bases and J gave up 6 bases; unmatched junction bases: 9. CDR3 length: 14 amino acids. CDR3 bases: TGTGCCAGCGGCAGGGGGCGAGAAAGAAACATTCAGTACTTC. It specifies CASGRGRERNIQYF.

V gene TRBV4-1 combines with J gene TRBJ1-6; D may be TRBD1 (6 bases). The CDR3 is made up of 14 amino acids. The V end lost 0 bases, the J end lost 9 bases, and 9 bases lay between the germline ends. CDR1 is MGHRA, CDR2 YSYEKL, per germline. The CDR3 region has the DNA TGCGCCAGCAGCCAAGAAGCCAGGGGTTCACCCCTCCACTTT. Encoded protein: CASSQEARGSPLHF.

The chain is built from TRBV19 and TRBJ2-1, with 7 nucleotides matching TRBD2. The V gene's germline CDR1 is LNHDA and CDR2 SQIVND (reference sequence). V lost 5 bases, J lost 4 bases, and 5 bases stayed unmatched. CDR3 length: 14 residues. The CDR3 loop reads CASSPAGGYNEQFF. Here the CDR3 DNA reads TGTGCCAGTAGTCCCGCCGGGGGGTACAATGAGCAGTTCTTC. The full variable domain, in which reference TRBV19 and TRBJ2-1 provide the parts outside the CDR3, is DGGITQSPKYLFRKEGQNVTLSCEQNLNHDAMYWYRQDPGQGLRLIYYSQIVNDFQKGDIAEGYSVSREKKESFPLTVTSAQKNPTAFYLCASSPAGGYNEQFFGPGTRLTVL.